These 18 T cell receptor beta chains originate from one sample sequenced in a study of T cell changes during pregnancy in multiple sclerosis. Sequenced by immunoSEQ multiplex PCR; TCRdb stores in-frame clones only, minus some. The data show tens of thousands of clones, 88% seen once. The material sequenced was peripheral blood, taken in the first trimester of pregnancy. The receptors were gathered from a female donor with multiple sclerosis, enrolled in a pregnancy study.

This clone was counted once. V gene TRBV9 combines with J gene TRBJ1-4; the D is unclear. Germline-derived CDR1 and CDR2 are SGDLS and YYNGEE. Trimming took 3 bases from V and 7 from J, leaving 16 bases between them. The CDR3 length is 15 residues. The CDR3 loop is CASSAPGSVGEKLFF. CDR3 in DNA: TGTGCCAGCAGCGCCCCGGGGAGTGTTGGTGAAAAACTGTTTTTT.

This sequence joins TRBV18 and TRBJ1-3; TRBD1 agrees at 8 bases. Germline CDR1 and CDR2: KGHSH and LQKENI. Trimming took 4 bases from V and 7 from J; bases not matched to a gene: 6. This CDR3 region has 14 residues. CDR3 sequence reads: CASSLGQAANTIYF. The CDR3 DNA follows: TGTGCCAGCTCACTGGGACAGGCAGCGAACACCATATATTTT.

The J gene is TRBJ1-1, the V gene TRBV19; maybe TRBD1 (5 bases). In germline, CDR1 is LNHDA, CDR2 SQIVND (reference sequence). V lost 6 bases and J 1 base, leaving 9 bases between the germline ends. CDR3 length: 13 residues. DNA of the CDR3: TGTGCCAGTAGGACCAGGGAGAACACTGAAGCTTTCTTT. As protein: CASRTRENTEAFF.

This chain joins TRBV6-1 and TRBJ2-7, with D perhaps TRBD1 (6 bases). Trimming shortened V by 2 bases and J by 3 bases, and 14 bases separated the two germline ends. This CDR3 is 15 amino acids long. Germline lookup yields CDR1 MNHNS and CDR2 SASEGT. CDR3 in amino acids: CASSEWDTLFYEQYF. In nucleotides, the CDR3 is TGTGCCAGCAGTGAATGGGACACCCTCTTCTACGAGCAGTACTTC.

The rearrangement uses TRBV7-2 and TRBJ1-5, with 7 bases that match TRBD1. The germline V gene encodes CDR1 SGHTA and CDR2 FQGNSA. The J segment lost 9 bases and the V segment lost 4 bases, leaving 12 bases of the junction unmatched. The CDR3 has 15 residues. CDR3: CASSSGTAGRGPQHF. Written as DNA, the CDR3 is TGTGCCAGCAGCTCGGGGACAGCAGGAAGGGGGCCCCAGCATTTT.

The chain combines TRBV29-1 with TRBJ2-7; D possibly corresponds to TRBD1 (5 bases). CDR1 is SQVTM, CDR2 ANQGSEA, per germline. This CDR3 contains 14 residues. The V gene lost 4 bases and the J gene lost 2 bases, with 15 bases spanning the gap. The CDR3 region has the DNA TGCAGCGTTGTAGAATGGGGCACTGCCTACGAGCAGTACTTC. It specifies CSVVEWGTAYEQYF.

V gene TRBV4-2 combines with J gene TRBJ2-3; 7 bases agree with TRBD1. CDR3 length: 21 residues. The V segment lost 4 bases and the J segment 0 bases; nucleotides outside the gene matches: 22. Germline CDR1 is LGHNA and CDR2 is YNFKEQ. The CDR3: CASSRPGGQTTTGRSTDTQYF. The CDR3 region has the DNA TGTGCCAGCAGCCGCCCAGGGGGTCAAACAACTACCGGTCGGAGCACAGATACGCAGTATTTT.

The chain is built from TRBV5-6 and TRBJ2-7, with TRBD1 identical over 10 bases. V shed 0 bases, J shed 3 bases, and the junction held 15 bases outside the gene matches. The CDR3 has 19 amino acids. Germline V gene sequence: CDR1 SGHDT, CDR2 YYEEEE. This chain's CDR3 is CASSLGGRQGASSDYEQYF. DNA of the CDR3: TGTGCCAGCAGCTTGGGCGGTAGACAGGGGGCCTCGTCGGACTACGAGCAGTACTTC.

The rearrangement links TRBV5-6 to TRBJ2-5, with D maybe TRBD2 (6 bases). CDR1 SGHDT and CDR2 YYEEEE come from the germline V gene. Trimming shortened V by 4 bases and J by 7 bases, and 20 bases separated the two germline ends. The CDR3 runs to 15 residues. CDR3 protein: CASSTTAGPMWTQYF. Here the CDR3 DNA reads TGTGCCAGCAGCACGACAGCGGGCCCCATGTGGACCCAGTACTTC.

To note about this clone: This sample includes further DNA sequences coding for the same CDR3. This rearrangement joins TRBV7-9 to TRBJ1-5; D uncertain. V lost 1 base and J lost 1, with 8 bases in between. The CDR3 extends over 15 amino acids. The germline CDR1 and CDR2 sequences are SEHNR and FQNEAQ (reference sequence). DNA of the CDR3: TGTGCCAGCAGCTTAGGGGCGGGGAGCAATCAGCCCCAGCATTTT. This codes for CASSLGAGSNQPQHF.

The CDR3 loop reads CASSRTTAGEQYF. In nucleotides, the CDR3 is TGCGCCAGCAGCCGGACTACGGCTGGCGAGCAGTACTTC. The chain employs TRBV4-3 and TRBJ2-7; tentative D call: TRBD2 (6 bases). This CDR3 region has 13 residues. Per germline, CDR1 LGHNA and CDR2 YSLEER. Trimming left V 4 bases short and J 6 bases short, with 13 bases between.

The genes are TRBV28 and TRBJ1-5, with D possibly TRBD1 on 5 matching bases. Per germline, CDR1 MDHEN and CDR2 SYDVKM. V was pared by 4 bases and J by 5 bases, with 6 bases between. The CDR3 is 12 residues long. CDR3 protein: CASSWGDQPQHF. CDR3 bases: TGTGCCAGCAGTTGGGGGGATCAGCCCCAGCATTTT.

The genes are TRBV7-2 and TRBJ2-1; the D is unclear. The germline CDR1 and CDR2 sequences are SGHTA and FQGNSA. Trimming pared 0 bases from V and 7 bases from J, leaving 7 bases between. The CDR3 spans 13 residues. In DNA form, the CDR3 reads TGTGCCAGCAGCTTAGCGGGCTTTAATGAGCAGTTCTTC. It codes for CASSLAGFNEQFF. Full variable domain (remainder filled in from reference TRBV7-2 and TRBJ2-1): GAGVSQSPSNKVTEKGKDVELRCDPISGHTALYWYRQSLGQGLEFLIYFQGNSAPDKSGLPSDRFSAERTGGSVSTLTIQRTQQEDSAVYLCASSLAGFNEQFFGPGTRLTVL.

This chain links TRBV5-5 with TRBJ2-3; a possible D gene is TRBD1 (6 bases). The CDR3 runs 13 residues. The germline V gene has CDR1 SGHKS and CDR2 YYEKEE (reference sequence). V lost 4 bases and J 2 bases, leaving 8 bases between the germline ends. The CDR3 nucleotides read TGTGCCAGCAGCCTGGGGGCCACAGATACGCAGTATTTT. Encoded protein: CASSLGATDTQYF.

The chain is built from TRBV5-6 and TRBJ2-7, with 13 bases fitting TRBD2. CDR3 length equals 15 residues. V shed 2 bases, J shed 6 bases, and the junction held 5 bases outside the gene matches. CDR1 and CDR2 from the germline V gene are SGHDT and YYEEEE. CDR3 region: CASSFGLAGVSEQYF. DNA of the CDR3: TGTGCCAGCAGCTTCGGACTAGCGGGAGTATCCGAGCAGTACTTC.

V gene TRBV5-1 combines with J gene TRBJ2-1, with D perhaps TRBD2 (5 bases). The ends were cut back, 0 bases at V and 4 bases at J, with 11 bases in the middle. Germline-derived CDR1 and CDR2 are SGHRS and YFSETQ. The CDR3 is 15 amino acids. CDR3 in DNA: TGCGCCAGCAGCTTGGACCTAGCTTCTTACAATGAGCAGTTCTTC. This translates into CASSLDLASYNEQFF.

The CDR3 nucleotides are TGTGCCAGCAGCCCGGGACTAGCGGGGGGCCAAGAGACCCAGTACTTC. This translates into CASSPGLAGGQETQYF. This chain uses TRBV7-2 with TRBJ2-5, with 15 bases fitting TRBD2. Germline CDR1 is SGHTA and CDR2 is FQGNSA. There are 16 residues in the CDR3. The V and J ends lost 5 bases and 1 base, in that order; junction bases with no gene match: 2.

V is TRBV6-5 and J is TRBJ2-7, with TRBD2 matching over 8 bases. This CDR3 contains 14 residues. Germline trimming cut 3 bases from V and 3 bases from J; bases unmatched to any gene: 4. Germline CDR1 MNHEY, CDR2 SVGAGI. The CDR3 coding sequence is TGTGCCAGCAGTTATAGCGGGAAATTCTACGAGCAGTACTTC. This gives the protein CASSYSGKFYEQYF.